The 28 T cell receptor beta chains in this list originate from one sample, sequenced in a study of cytomegalovirus exposure and HLA in healthy donors. With 60 Vbeta and 13 Jbeta primers, the PCR was carried out. The protocol was immunoSEQ multiplex PCR, while the TCRdb copy is restricted to in-frame clones and leaves out a portion. The data contain over 150,000 clones, about 77% of them singletons. The sample was PBMCs. The receptors come from a man aged 25 to 45 in good health and CMV-seropositive.

The rearrangement uses TRBV28 and TRBJ2-3; 8 nucleotides align to TRBD2. The germline CDR1 and CDR2 sequences are MDHEN and SYDVKM. This CDR3 has 15 residues. V trimming: 3 bases; J trimming: 0 bases; junction bases outside the gene matches: 2. DNA for the CDR3: TGTGCCAGCAGTTTGCGCGGGAGGAGCACAGATACGCAGTATTTT. Encoded protein: CASSLRGRSTDTQYF.

The chain combines TRBV4-1 with TRBJ1-2, with TRBD1 matching 9 bases. The V segment lost 3 bases and the J segment 4 bases; nucleotides outside the gene matches: 15. The length of the CDR3 is 18 residues. Per the germline V gene, CDR1 is MGHRA and CDR2 is YSYEKL. The DNA of the CDR3 is TGCGCCAGCAGCCAGCCCGGGACAGGGCCAATTAGCGCCTATGGCTACACCTTC. It specifies CASSQPGTGPISAYGYTF.

The chain has TRBV11-2 and TRBJ2-7; possible D gene TRBD1, 7 bases. CDR1 and CDR2 (germline): SGHAT, FQNNGV. The CDR3 is made up of 14 amino acids. V was shortened by 5 bases and J by 5 bases, with 16 bases between the two germline ends. The CDR3 sequence is CASSPRQGGDEQYF. The CDR3 nucleotides are TGTGCCAGCAGCCCCCGACAGGGAGGAGACGAGCAGTACTTC.

The chain uses TRBV21-1 and TRBJ1-2. TRBV21-1 is classified as a pseudogene. This CDR3 comprises 14 residues. CDR3 coding DNA: TGTGCCAGCAGCAAAGTTACGGGTAACTATGGCTACACCTTC. Its protein is CASSKVTGNYGYTF.

The sample holds one count of this clone. The chain recombines TRBV11-3 with TRBJ2-7, with TRBD2 identical over 14 bases. CDR3 length: 16 residues. Germline CDR1 reads SGHNT; CDR2 reads YENEEA. Trimming removed 3 bases from V and 4 bases from J; junction bases left unmatched: 5. The CDR3 DNA reads TGTGCCAGCAGCTTGACCGGGACTAGCGGGGGATACGAGCAGTACTTC. This codes for CASSLTGTSGGYEQYF. The full variable domain, with the rest looked up from reference TRBV11-3 and TRBJ2-7, is EAGVVQSPRYKIIEKKQPVAFWCNPISGHNTLYWYLQNLGQGPELLIRYENEEAVDDSQLPKDRFSAERLKGVDSTLKIQPAELGDSAVYLCASSLTGTSGGYEQYFGPGTRLTVT.

The chain couples TRBV19 to TRBJ1-1; 7 positions match TRBD1. The CDR3 contains 13 residues. With V trimmed by 8 bases and J by 4 bases, 7 bases remained unmatched. Germline V gives CDR1 LNHDA, CDR2 SQIVND (reference sequence). In DNA form, the CDR3 reads TGTGCCAGTGCGTCCCACAGGGGCACTGAAGCTTTCTTT. Translation gives CASASHRGTEAFF.

This rearrangement joins TRBV5-4 to TRBJ1-2; 7 bases match TRBD1. Per the germline V gene, CDR1 is SGHNT and CDR2 is YYREEE (reference sequence). The CDR3 is 15 residues long. After removal of 4 bases from V and 8 bases from J, the junction contained 14 bases not matched to a gene. The DNA of the CDR3 is TGTGCCAGCAGCCCCGCGGGACAGACCAAAGACGGCTACACCTTC. Translating it yields CASSPAGQTKDGYTF. The variable domain in full, completed from reference TRBV5-4 and TRBJ1-2, reads ETGVTQSPTHLIKTRGQQVTLRCSSQSGHNTVSWYQQALGQGPQFIFQYYREEENGRGNFPPRFSGLQFPNYSSELNVNALELDDSALYLCASSPAGQTKDGYTFGSGTRLTVV.

V is TRBV10-3 and J is TRBJ2-7, with D maybe TRBD2 (7 bases). The CDR3 totals 14 residues. Trimming removed 2 bases at V and 3 bases at J, with 11 bases between. Germline V gene sequence: CDR1 ENHRY, CDR2 SYGVKD. CDR3 nucleotide sequence: TGTGCCATCAGTGAGCGGCGGGGGCGCTACGAGCAGTACTTC. This gives the protein CAISERRGRYEQYF.

This sequence joins TRBV7-3 and TRBJ2-3; 8 bases match TRBD1. The CDR3 has 15 amino acids. Germline V lookup: CDR1 SGHTA, CDR2 FQGTGA. V lost 2 bases, J lost 5 bases, and 6 bases stayed unmatched. Written as DNA, the CDR3 is TGTGCCAGCAGCTTACAGGGGGCGGAACGAGATACGCAGTATTTT. Translating it yields CASSLQGAERDTQYF.

The chain recombines TRBV19 with TRBJ1-2; maybe TRBD1 (5 bases). This CDR3 comprises 15 residues. The V end lost 0 bases, the J end lost 4 bases, and 12 bases lay between the germline ends. Germline CDR1 and CDR2: LNHDA and SQIVND (reference sequence). This chain's CDR3 is CASSIDSPGPYGYTF. DNA for the CDR3: TGTGCCAGTAGTATAGATTCACCAGGGCCCTATGGCTACACCTTC. The variable domain in full, completed from reference TRBV19 and TRBJ1-2, reads DGGITQSPKYLFRKEGQNVTLSCEQNLNHDAMYWYRQDPGQGLRLIYYSQIVNDFQKGDIAEGYSVSREKKESFPLTVTSAQKNPTAFYLCASSIDSPGPYGYTFGSGTRLTVV.

The J gene is TRBJ2-1, the V gene TRBV7-8; 13 bases map to TRBD2. Germline assignment: CDR1 SGHVS and CDR2 FQNEAQ. Trimming cost V 5 bases and J 7 bases; bases outside gene matches: 5. The length of the CDR3 is 15 residues. The CDR3 DNA is TGTGCCAGCAGCACCGGGACTAGCGGGGCGAATGAGCAGTTCTTC. The encoded protein is CASSTGTSGANEQFF.

The V and J genes are TRBV19 and TRBJ1-2, with D unclear. Deletions cut 1 base from V and 0 bases from J, with 15 bases between. Germline V lookup: CDR1 LNHDA, CDR2 SQIVND (reference sequence). The CDR3 length is 17 residues. Written as DNA, the CDR3 is TGTGCCAGTAGTATAGCCCTAGGCCAGCCACCTAACTATGGCTACACCTTC. Residues: CASSIALGQPPNYGYTF.

The chain uses TRBV19 and TRBJ1-6, with D hard to call. The CDR3 is 16 amino acids. V lost 6 bases to trimming and J lost 0 bases, with 12 bases between them. CDR1 is LNHDA and CDR2 is SQIVND in the germline V gene (reference sequence). This chain's CDR3 is CASRASESSYNSPLHF. The CDR3 coding sequence is TGTGCCAGTAGGGCCTCCGAAAGCTCCTATAATTCACCCCTCCACTTT.

This rearrangement joins TRBV6-1 to TRBJ1-5, with D perhaps matching TRBD1 (5 bases). The CDR3 sequence is 14 residues long. The V gene lost 3 bases and the J gene lost 6 bases, with 12 bases spanning the gap. In germline, CDR1 is MNHNS, CDR2 SASEGT. The CDR3 region is CASSEGGRAQPQHF. CDR3 sequence (DNA): TGTGCCAGCAGTGAGGGGGGTAGGGCTCAGCCCCAGCATTTT.

This clone was picked up one time. The V and J genes are TRBV6-5 and TRBJ1-4; no definite D call. V was clipped by 7 bases and J by 5 bases, with 17 bases between them. CDR1 MNHEY and CDR2 SVGAGI come from the germline V gene. This CDR3 is built from 15 residues. In DNA form, the CDR3 reads TGTGCCAGCAATACTCCGGTTGGAGGAAATGAAAAACTGTTTTTT. As protein: CASNTPVGGNEKLFF.

The chain links TRBV10-1 to TRBJ2-1, with D maybe TRBD2 (7 bases). CDR1 and CDR2 (germline): WNHNN, SYGVQD (reference sequence). The CDR3 is made up of 15 amino acids. The V end lost 7 bases, the J end lost 5 bases, and 18 bases lay between the germline ends. The chain's CDR3 is CASNWIGGQHNEQFF. The CDR3 DNA follows: TGCGCCAGCAATTGGATCGGGGGGCAACACAATGAGCAGTTCTTC.

The V gene is TRBV28, the J gene TRBJ2-7; D not resolved. This CDR3 is built from 13 residues. Germline CDR1 reads MDHEN; CDR2 reads SYDVKM. V shed 7 bases and J shed 6 bases, with 16 bases lying between them. The CDR3 nucleotides are TGTGCCAGCATGGTGCAGGCCGACCGCGAGCAGTACTTC. It yields the protein CASMVQADREQYF.

This clone occurred once. The J gene is TRBJ2-5, the V gene TRBV13, with D possibly matching TRBD1 (7 bases). Germline loops: CDR1 PRHDT, CDR2 FYEKMQ (reference sequence). CDR3 length equals 15 residues. Trimming removed 5 bases from V and 3 bases from J, with 16 bases in between. The CDR3 DNA is TGTGCCAGCAGCGACAGGGTAGCGGTCGAAGAGACCCAGTACTTC. Residues: CASSDRVAVEETQYF. The whole variable domain, filled in from reference TRBV13 and TRBJ2-5, reads AAGVIQSPRHLIKEKRETATLKCYPIPRHDTVYWYQQGPGQDPQFLISFYEKMQSDKGSIPDRFSAQQFSDYHSELNMSSLELGDSALYFCASSDRVAVEETQYFGPGTRLLVL.

The rearrangement joins TRBV7-8 to TRBJ2-1; TRBD2 matches at 7 bases. The germline CDR1 and CDR2 sequences are SGHVS and FQNEAQ. This CDR3 has 15 residues. V lost 3 bases to trimming and J lost 1 base; unmatched junction nucleotides: 3. The CDR3 region is CASSFLAVSYNEQFF. The CDR3 DNA sequence: TGTGCCAGCAGCTTCCTAGCGGTATCCTACAATGAGCAGTTCTTC.

This chain links TRBV4-2 with TRBJ1-6, with 8 nucleotides matching TRBD1. V lost 1 base, J lost 7 bases, and 0 bases stayed unmatched. Germline CDR1 and CDR2: LGHNA and YNFKEQ. The CDR3 has 14 residues. CDR3 loop: CASSQGQGNSPLHF. The CDR3 nucleotides read TGTGCCAGCAGCCAAGGACAGGGGAATTCACCCCTCCACTTT.

The V and J genes are TRBV18 and TRBJ1-1; 9 bases fit TRBD1. There are 15 residues in the CDR3. With 4 bases clipped from V and 1 base from J, the junction kept 4 bases outside the gene matches. The V gene's germline CDR1 is KGHSH and CDR2 LQKENI. The CDR3 bases are TGTGCCAGCTCACAACAGACAGGGGGGAACACTGAAGCTTTCTTT. It translates to CASSQQTGGNTEAFF. Drawing the rest from reference TRBV18 and TRBJ1-1, the complete variable domain is NAGVMQNPRHLVRRRGQEARLRCSPMKGHSHVYWYRQLPEEGLKFMVYLQKENIIDESGMPKERFSAEFPKEGPSILRIQQVVRGDSAAYFCASSQQTGGNTEAFFGQGTRLTVV.

Worth noting for this clone: One end of the junction does not line up with germline, which may come from a read error. The chain is built from TRBV7-9 and TRBJ2-1; D not resolved. The CDR3 runs 12 residues. CDR1 SEHNR and CDR2 FQNEAQ come from the germline V gene (reference sequence). The CDR3 reads CSSSLTYNEQFF. CDR3 in DNA: TGTTCCAGCAGCCTTACCTACAATGAGCAGTTCTTC. The variable domain in full, completed from reference TRBV7-9 and TRBJ2-1, reads DTGVSQNPRHKITKRGQNVTFRCDPISEHNRLYWYRQTLGQGPEFLTYFQNEAQLEKSRLLSDRFSAERPKGSFSTLEIQRTEQGDSAMYLCSSSLTYNEQFFGPGTRLTVL.

The chain joins TRBV19 to TRBJ2-6; TRBD1 matches 9 bases. This CDR3 is 19 amino acids long. The germline V gene has CDR1 LNHDA and CDR2 SQIVND (reference sequence). The V segment lost 5 bases and the J segment 3 bases; nucleotides outside the gene matches: 14. The CDR3 bases are TGTGCCAGTAGTTCTCCAACCGGGACAGGGACGAGTGGGGCCAACGTCCTGACTTTC. Protein sequence: CASSSPTGTGTSGANVLTF.

This clone was found a few times. The chain employs TRBV4-2 and TRBJ2-7, with TRBD2 as a possible D gene (5 bases). The germline gives CDR1 LGHNA, CDR2 YNFKEQ. The CDR3 spans 15 residues. V shed 3 bases and J shed 1 base, with 13 bases lying between them. Here the CDR3 reads CASSHARGDSYEQYF. The CDR3 DNA reads as TGTGCCAGCAGCCATGCTCGGGGAGATTCCTACGAGCAGTACTTC.

This clone has only a few counts. The chain recombines TRBV6-5 with TRBJ1-1; maybe TRBD1 (6 bases). Trimming pared 10 bases from V and 4 bases from J, leaving 19 bases between. Germline values: CDR1 MNHEY, CDR2 SVGAGI. There are 14 residues in the CDR3. CDR3 region: CAKRVDQGRTEAFF. As DNA, the CDR3 is TGTGCCAAAAGGGTTGACCAGGGGCGCACTGAAGCTTTCTTT.

This chain links TRBV5-1 with TRBJ2-7, with D maybe TRBD1 (5 bases). The CDR3 loop spans 14 amino acids. Trimming took off 3 bases at V and 2 bases at J, with 12 bases between the two ends. CDR1 SGHRS and CDR2 YFSETQ come from the germline V gene. The CDR3, as DNA: TGCGCCAGCAGCTATACAGGACAAGCCTACGAGCAGTACTTC. Translating it yields CASSYTGQAYEQYF. Combining the CDR3 with reference TRBV5-1 and TRBJ2-7 gives the whole variable domain KAGVTQTPRYLIKTRGQQVTLSCSPISGHRSVSWYQQTPGQGLQFLFEYFSETQRNKGNFPGRFSGRQFSNSRSEMNVSTLELGDSALYLCASSYTGQAYEQYFGPGTRLTVT.

The chain couples TRBV5-4 to TRBJ2-5, with 10 bases matching TRBD2. This CDR3 spans 16 amino acids. Trimming cost V 0 bases and J 5 bases; bases outside gene matches: 7. Germline V gene sequence: CDR1 SGHNT, CDR2 YYREEE (reference sequence). The CDR3 loop reads CASSLGASGGRETQYF. The CDR3 region has the DNA TGTGCCAGCAGCTTGGGGGCTAGCGGGGGCCGGGAGACCCAGTACTTC.

The CDR3 DNA follows: TGCAGCGTTGAAGTAGCAGACTACGAGCAGTACTTC. It specifies CSVEVADYEQYF. The rearrangement links TRBV29-1 to TRBJ2-7, with D unresolved. The CDR3 runs to 12 residues. The germline V gene encodes CDR1 SQVTM and CDR2 ANQGSEA. Trimming removed 1 base from V and 3 bases from J, with 7 bases in between.